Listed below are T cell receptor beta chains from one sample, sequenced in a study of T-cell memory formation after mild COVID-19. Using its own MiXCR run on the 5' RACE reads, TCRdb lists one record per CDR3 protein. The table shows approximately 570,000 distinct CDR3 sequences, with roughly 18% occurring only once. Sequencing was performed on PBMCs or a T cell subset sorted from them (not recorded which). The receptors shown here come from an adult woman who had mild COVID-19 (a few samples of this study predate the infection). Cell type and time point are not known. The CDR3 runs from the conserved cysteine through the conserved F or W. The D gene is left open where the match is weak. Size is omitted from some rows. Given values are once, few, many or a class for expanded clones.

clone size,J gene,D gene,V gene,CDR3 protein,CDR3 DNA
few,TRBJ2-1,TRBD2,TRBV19,CASSISGSPYEQFF,TGTGCCAGTAGTATTAGCGGGAGTCCATATGAGCAGTTCTTC
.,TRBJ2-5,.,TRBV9,CASSPRVSGFEETQYF,TGTGCCAGCAGCCCTCGGGTTTCAGGTTTTGAGGAGACCCAGTACTTC
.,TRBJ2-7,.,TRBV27,CASSSGAVPYYEKYF,TGTGCCAGCAGTTCTGGGGCCGTCCCCTACTACGAGAAGTACTTC
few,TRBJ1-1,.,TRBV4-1,CASSPFWAENTEAFF,TGCGCCAGCAGCCCGTTTTGGGCGGAGAACACTGAAGCTTTCTTT
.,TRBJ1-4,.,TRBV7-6,CASSSQGFLEKLFF,TGTGCCAGCAGCTCGCAGGGATTTTTAGAAAAACTGTTTTTT
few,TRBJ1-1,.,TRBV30,CAWSGLNTEAFF,TGTGCCTGGAGTGGGTTGAACACTGAAGCTTTCTTT
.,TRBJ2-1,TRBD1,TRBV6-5,CASSYDRGPLNEQFF,TGTGCCAGCAGTTACGACAGGGGGCCCCTCAATGAGCAGTTCTTC
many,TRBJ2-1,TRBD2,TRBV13,CASSTSPSGGPGEQFF,TGTGCCAGCAGTACTTCACCTAGCGGGGGCCCGGGGGAGCAGTTCTTC
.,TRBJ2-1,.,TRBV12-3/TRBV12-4,CASSSGAQQFF,TGTGCCAGCAGTTCGGGGGCCCAGCAGTTCTTC
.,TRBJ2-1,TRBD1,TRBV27,CASSPLGEGQASSYNEQFF,TGTGCCAGCAGTCCCCTGGGAGAGGGACAGGCCTCCTCCTACAATGAGCAGTTCTTC
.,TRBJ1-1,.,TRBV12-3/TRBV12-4,CASSLVMGPRAFF,TGTGCCAGCAGTTTAGTGATGGGGCCGAGAGCTTTCTTT
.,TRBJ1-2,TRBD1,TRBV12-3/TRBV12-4,CASRQTGVFYGYTF,TGTGCCAGCAGACAGACAGGGGTCTTTTATGGCTACACCTTC
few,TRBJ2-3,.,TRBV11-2,CASSSGRGRVTDTQYF,TGTGCCAGCAGCTCGGGTCGGGGAAGAGTCACAGATACGCAGTATTTT
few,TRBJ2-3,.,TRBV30,CAWSPQGDTQYF,TGTGCCTGGAGTCCCCAGGGGGATACGCAGTATTTT
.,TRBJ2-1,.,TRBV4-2,CASSQELWVGYNEQFF,TGTGCCAGCAGCCAAGAATTATGGGTCGGCTACAATGAGCAGTTCTTC
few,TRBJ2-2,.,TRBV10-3,CAISVPGGNGELFF,TGTGCCATCAGTGTGCCTGGGGGAAACGGGGAGCTGTTTTTT
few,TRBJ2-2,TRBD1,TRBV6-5,CASSSPRAGGNTGELFF,TGTGCCAGCAGTTCTCCACGAGCAGGGGGGAACACCGGGGAGCTGTTTTTT
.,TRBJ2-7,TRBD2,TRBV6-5,CAASELAARPAEQYF,TGTGCCGCGAGTGAGCTAGCGGCCCGACCAGCCGAGCAGTACTTC
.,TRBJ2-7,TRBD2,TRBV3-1,CASSQDPGGGATYEQYF,TGTGCCAGCAGCCAAGATCCGGGCGGGGGGGCAACCTACGAGCAGTACTTC
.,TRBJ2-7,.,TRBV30,CAWSGKGAYEQYF,TGTGCCTGGAGTGGTAAGGGGGCCTACGAGCAGTACTTC
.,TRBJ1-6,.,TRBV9,CASSMSQGLNSPLHF,TGTGCCAGCAGCATGTCTCAGGGGCTCAATTCACCCCTCCACTTT
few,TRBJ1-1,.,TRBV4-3,CASSQEGGVTTFF,TGCGCCAGCAGCCAAGAGGGGGGAGTGACAACTTTCTTT
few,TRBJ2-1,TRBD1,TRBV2,CASSNRDRGGNEQFF,TGTGCCAGCAGCAACCGGGACAGGGGAGGCAATGAGCAGTTCTTC
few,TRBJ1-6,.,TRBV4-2,CASSPAKGGAPPLHF,TGTGCCAGCAGCCCTGCGAAGGGGGGTGCGCCACCCCTCCACTTT
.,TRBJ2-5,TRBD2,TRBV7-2,CASSRSGKYRETQYF,TGTGCCAGCAGCCGGAGCGGGAAGTACAGGGAGACCCAGTACTTC
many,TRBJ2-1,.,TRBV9,CASSVGLGGGEQFF,TGTGCCAGCAGCGTTGGCCTAGGAGGTGGTGAGCAGTTCTTC
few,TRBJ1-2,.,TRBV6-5,CASSYSKYYGYTF,TGTGCCAGCAGTTACTCGAAATACTATGGCTACACCTTC
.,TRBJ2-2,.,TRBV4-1,CASSQDGGHTGELFF,TGCGCCAGCAGCCAAGATGGAGGGCACACCGGGGAGCTGTTTTTT
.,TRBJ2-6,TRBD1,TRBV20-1,CSAGGQGYSGANVLTF,TGCAGTGCTGGCGGACAGGGTTATTCTGGGGCCAACGTCCTGACTTTC
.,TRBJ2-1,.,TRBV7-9,CASSFTGQTQFF,TGTGCCAGCAGCTTTACTGGACAGACGCAGTTCTTC
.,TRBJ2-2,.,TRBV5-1,CASSPYGQITGELFF,TGCGCCAGCAGCCCGTACGGACAGATAACCGGGGAGCTGTTTTTT
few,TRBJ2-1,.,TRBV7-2,CASSFGGGYEQFF,TGTGCCAGCAGCTTTGGCGGCGGCTATGAGCAGTTCTTC
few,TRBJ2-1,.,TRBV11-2,CASSLVRQYNEQFF,TGTGCCAGCAGCTTAGTCCGACAGTACAATGAGCAGTTCTTC
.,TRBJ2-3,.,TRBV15,CATSTSPGAQYF,TGTGCCACCAGCACCTCCCCAGGAGCGCAGTATTTT
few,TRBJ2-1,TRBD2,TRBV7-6,CASSLTGGGGWQFF,TGTGCCAGCAGCCTAACGGGTGGCGGGGGGTGGCAGTTCTTC
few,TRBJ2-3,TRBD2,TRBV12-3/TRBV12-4,CASSGGLAGASDTQYF,TGTGCCAGCAGTGGGGGACTAGCGGGAGCATCAGATACGCAGTATTTT
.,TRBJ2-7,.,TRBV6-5,CASGRMGSTRYEQYF,TGTGCTAGCGGTAGAATGGGGTCAACTAGGTACGAGCAGTACTTC
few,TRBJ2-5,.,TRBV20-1,CSATPAGWETQYF,TGCAGTGCTACCCCGGCGGGGTGGGAGACCCAGTACTTC
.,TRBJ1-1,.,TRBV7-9,CASSLDGGPREAFF,TGTGCCAGCAGCTTAGATGGCGGTCCTCGTGAAGCTTTCTTT
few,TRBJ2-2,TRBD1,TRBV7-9,CASSSTGAGELFF,TGTGCCAGCAGCTCTACAGGGGCCGGGGAGCTGTTTTTT
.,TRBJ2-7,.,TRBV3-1,CASSQTGAVLYEQYF,TGTGCCAGCAGCCAGACGGGGGCCGTACTCTACGAGCAGTACTTC
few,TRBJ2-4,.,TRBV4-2,CASSQLQGGTKNIQYF,TGTGCCAGCAGCCAATTACAGGGAGGCACCAAAAACATTCAGTACTTC
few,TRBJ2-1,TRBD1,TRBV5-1,CASQLGDRFNEQFF,TGCGCCAGCCAACTGGGGGACAGGTTCAATGAGCAGTTCTTC
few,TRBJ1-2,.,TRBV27,CATGPRLNYGYTF,TGTGCCACCGGACCGCGCTTAAACTATGGCTACACCTTC
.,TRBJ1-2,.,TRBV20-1,CSALIQGRYGYTF,TGCAGTGCTCTTATACAGGGTCGGTATGGCTACACCTTC
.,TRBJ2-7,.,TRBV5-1,CASSRSATGTYEQYF,TGCGCCAGCAGCCGTTCAGCGACAGGGACTTACGAGCAGTACTTC
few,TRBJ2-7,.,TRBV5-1,CASSLGPGGTSEQYF,TGCGCCAGCAGCTTGGGGCCAGGGGGGACGAGTGAGCAGTACTTC
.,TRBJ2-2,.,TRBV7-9,CASSEVTGELFF,TGTGCCAGCAGCGAGGTCACCGGGGAGCTGTTTTTT
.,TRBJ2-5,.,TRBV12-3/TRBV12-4,CASRRTSQETQYF,TGTGCCAGCAGGAGGACATCCCAAGAGACCCAGTACTTC
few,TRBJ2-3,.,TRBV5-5,CASSLSGRISTDTQYF,TGTGCCAGCAGCTTATCGGGCAGAATTAGCACAGATACGCAGTATTTT
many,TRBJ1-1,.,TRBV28,CASSGTALNTEAFF,TGTGCCAGCAGTGGGACGGCATTGAACACTGAAGCTTTCTTT
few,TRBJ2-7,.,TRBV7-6,CASSSTHQGEQYF,TGTGCCAGCAGCTCAACCCACCAGGGCGAGCAGTACTTC
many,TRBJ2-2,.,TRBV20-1,CSARGPGGTGELFF,TGCAGTGCTAGAGGCCCAGGTGGGACCGGGGAGCTGTTTTTT
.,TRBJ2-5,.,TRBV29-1,CSVVLVGGQETQYF,TGCAGCGTTGTTCTGGTAGGGGGACAAGAGACCCAGTACTTC